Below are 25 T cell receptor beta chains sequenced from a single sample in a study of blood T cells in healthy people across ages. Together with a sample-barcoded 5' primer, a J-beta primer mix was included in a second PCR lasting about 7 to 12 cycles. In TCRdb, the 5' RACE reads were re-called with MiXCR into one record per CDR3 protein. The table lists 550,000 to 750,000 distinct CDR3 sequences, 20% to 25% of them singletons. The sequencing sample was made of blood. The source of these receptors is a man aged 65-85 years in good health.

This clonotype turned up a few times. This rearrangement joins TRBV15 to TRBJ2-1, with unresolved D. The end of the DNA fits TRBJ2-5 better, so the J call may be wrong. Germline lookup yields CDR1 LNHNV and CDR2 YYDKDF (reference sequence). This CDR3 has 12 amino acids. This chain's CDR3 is CATSRPQETQYF. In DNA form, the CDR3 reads TGTGCCACCAGCAGGCCGCAAGAGACCCAGTACTTC.

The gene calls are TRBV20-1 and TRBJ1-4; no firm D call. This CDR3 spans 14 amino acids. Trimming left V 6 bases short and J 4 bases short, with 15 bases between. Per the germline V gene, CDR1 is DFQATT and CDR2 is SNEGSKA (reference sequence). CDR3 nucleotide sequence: TGCAGTGCGCAGAGTTTACTGATTAATGAAAAACTGTTTTTT. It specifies CSAQSLLINEKLFF.

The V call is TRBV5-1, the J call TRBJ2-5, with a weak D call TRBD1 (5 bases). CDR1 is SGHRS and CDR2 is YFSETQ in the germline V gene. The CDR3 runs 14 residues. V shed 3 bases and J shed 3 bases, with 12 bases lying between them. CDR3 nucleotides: TGCGCCAGCAGCTCGAACACAGGAAAAGAGACCCAGTACTTC. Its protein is CASSSNTGKETQYF.

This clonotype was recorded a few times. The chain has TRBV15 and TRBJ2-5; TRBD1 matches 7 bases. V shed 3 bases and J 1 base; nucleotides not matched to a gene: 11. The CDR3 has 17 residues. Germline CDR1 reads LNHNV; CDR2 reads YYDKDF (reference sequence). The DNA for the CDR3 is TGTGCCACCAGCAGCCCCGACAGGGACCATACCCAAGAGACCCAGTACTTC. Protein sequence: CATSSPDRDHTQETQYF.

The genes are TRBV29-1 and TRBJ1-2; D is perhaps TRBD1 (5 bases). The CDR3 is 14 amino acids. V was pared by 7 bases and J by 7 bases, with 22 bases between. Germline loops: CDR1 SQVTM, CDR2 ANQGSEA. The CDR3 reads CSAASPSGLGGYTF. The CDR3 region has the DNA TGCAGCGCAGCGTCGCCATCAGGGTTGGGTGGCTACACCTTC.

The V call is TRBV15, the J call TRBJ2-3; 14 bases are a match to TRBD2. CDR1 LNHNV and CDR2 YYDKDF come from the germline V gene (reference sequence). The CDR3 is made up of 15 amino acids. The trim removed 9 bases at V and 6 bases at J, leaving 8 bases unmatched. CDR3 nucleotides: TGTGCCACTACGCCGGGACTAGCGGGAGCTGATACGCAGTATTTT. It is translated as CATTPGLAGADTQYF.

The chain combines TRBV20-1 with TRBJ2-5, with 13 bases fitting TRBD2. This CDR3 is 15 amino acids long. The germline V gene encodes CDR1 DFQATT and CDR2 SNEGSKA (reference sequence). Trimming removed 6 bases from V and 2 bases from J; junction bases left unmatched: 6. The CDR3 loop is CSAQRLAGGQETQYF. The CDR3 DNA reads TGCAGTGCCCAAAGACTAGCGGGAGGTCAAGAGACCCAGTACTTC.

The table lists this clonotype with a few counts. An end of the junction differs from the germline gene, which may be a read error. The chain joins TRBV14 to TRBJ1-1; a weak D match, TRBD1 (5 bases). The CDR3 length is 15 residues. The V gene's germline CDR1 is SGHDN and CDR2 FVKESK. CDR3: CAGSHSSGGAAEAFF. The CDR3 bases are TGTGCCGGCAGCCATTCCTCTGGGGGAGCGGCTGAAGCTTTCTTT.

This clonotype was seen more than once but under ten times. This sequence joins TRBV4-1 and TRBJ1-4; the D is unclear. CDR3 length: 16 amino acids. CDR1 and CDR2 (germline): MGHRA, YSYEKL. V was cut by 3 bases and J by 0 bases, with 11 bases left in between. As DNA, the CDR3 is TGCGCCAGCAGCCAGTCGACGGCTGCAACTAATGAAAAACTGTTTTTT. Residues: CASSQSTAATNEKLFF.

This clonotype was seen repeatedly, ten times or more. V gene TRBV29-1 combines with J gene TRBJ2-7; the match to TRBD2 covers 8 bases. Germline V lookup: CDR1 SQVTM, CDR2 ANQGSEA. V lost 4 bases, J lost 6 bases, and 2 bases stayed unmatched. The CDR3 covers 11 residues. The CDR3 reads CSVGTSFEQYF. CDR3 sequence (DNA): TGCAGCGTTGGGACTAGCTTCGAGCAGTACTTC.

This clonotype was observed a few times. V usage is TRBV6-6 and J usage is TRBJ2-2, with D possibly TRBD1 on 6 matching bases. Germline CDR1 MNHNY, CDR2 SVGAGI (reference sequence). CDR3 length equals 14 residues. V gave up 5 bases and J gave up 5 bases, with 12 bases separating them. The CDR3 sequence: CASSPTGYTGELFF. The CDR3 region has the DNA TGTGCCAGCAGTCCTACAGGGTATACCGGGGAGCTGTTTTTT.

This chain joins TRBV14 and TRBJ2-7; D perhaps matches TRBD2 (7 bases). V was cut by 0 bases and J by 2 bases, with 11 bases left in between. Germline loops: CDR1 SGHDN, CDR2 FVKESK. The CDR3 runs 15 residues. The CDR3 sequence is CASSQDLRGPYEQYF. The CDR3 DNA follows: TGTGCCAGCAGCCAAGATTTGCGGGGGCCCTACGAGCAGTACTTC.

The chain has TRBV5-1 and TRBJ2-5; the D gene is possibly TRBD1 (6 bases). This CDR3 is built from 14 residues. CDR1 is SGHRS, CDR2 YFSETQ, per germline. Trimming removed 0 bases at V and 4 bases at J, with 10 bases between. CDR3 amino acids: CASSLAAGVETQYF. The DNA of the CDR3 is TGCGCCAGCAGCTTGGCTGCAGGGGTAGAGACCCAGTACTTC.

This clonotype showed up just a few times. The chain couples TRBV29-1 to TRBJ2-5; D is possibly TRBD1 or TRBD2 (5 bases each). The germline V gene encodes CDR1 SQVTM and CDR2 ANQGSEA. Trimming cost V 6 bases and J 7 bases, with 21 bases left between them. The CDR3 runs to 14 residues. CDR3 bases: TGCAGCGTGCCAACCTCGGGACCAGGATTGACCCAGTACTTC. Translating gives CSVPTSGPGLTQYF.

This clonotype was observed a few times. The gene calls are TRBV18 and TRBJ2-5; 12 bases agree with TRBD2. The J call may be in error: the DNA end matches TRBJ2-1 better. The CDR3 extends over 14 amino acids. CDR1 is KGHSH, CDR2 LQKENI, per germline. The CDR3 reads CASSPGLAGTEQFF. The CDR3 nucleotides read TGTGCCAGCTCCCCTGGACTAGCGGGAACTGAGCAGTTCTTC.

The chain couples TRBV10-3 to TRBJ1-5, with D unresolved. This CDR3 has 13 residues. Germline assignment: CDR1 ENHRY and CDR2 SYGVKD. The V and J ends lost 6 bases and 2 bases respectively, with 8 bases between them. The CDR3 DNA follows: TGTGCCATCAGCACAGATCGCAATCAGCCCCAGCATTTT. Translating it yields CAISTDRNQPQHF.

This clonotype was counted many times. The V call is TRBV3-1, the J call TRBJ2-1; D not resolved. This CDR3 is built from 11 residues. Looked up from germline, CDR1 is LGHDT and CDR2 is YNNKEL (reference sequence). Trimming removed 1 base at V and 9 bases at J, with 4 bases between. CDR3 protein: CASSQGGEQFF. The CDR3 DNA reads TGTGCCAGCAGCCAAGGGGGTGAGCAGTTCTTC.

CDR3 coding DNA: TGCGCGGCAGTAGGGACTAGCGGGAGGGGCCCCGACGAGCAGTACTTC. Protein sequence: CAAVGTSGRGPDEQYF. J is TRBJ2-7 and V is TRBV20-1, with TRBD2 identical over 16 bases. Germline V gene data show CDR1 as DFQATT and CDR2 as SNEGSKA (reference sequence). The CDR3 loop spans 16 amino acids.

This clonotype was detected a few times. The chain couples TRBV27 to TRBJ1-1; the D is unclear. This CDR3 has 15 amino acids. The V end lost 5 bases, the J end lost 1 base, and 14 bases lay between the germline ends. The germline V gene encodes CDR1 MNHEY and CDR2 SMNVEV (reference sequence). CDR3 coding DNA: TGTGCCAGCAGTCGCAGTCGCGAGGGGAACACTGAAGCTTTCTTT. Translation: CASSRSREGNTEAFF.

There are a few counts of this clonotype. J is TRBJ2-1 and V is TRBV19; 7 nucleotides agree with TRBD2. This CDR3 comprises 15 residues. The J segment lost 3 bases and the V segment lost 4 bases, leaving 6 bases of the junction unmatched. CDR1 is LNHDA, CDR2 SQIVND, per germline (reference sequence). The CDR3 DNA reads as TGTGCCAGTAGTACAGGGAGGGGAAACTACAATGAGCAGTTCTTC. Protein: CASSTGRGNYNEQFF.

CDR3 amino acids: CASSLGSLDTGELFF. The CDR3 DNA reads TGTGCCAGCAGCTTAGGGTCGCTAGACACCGGGGAGCTGTTTTTT. The chain joins TRBV7-9 to TRBJ2-2; no definite D call. The length of the CDR3 is 15 residues. The V gene lost 1 base and the J gene lost 3 bases, with 9 bases spanning the gap. CDR1 is SEHNR, CDR2 FQNEAQ, per germline (reference sequence).

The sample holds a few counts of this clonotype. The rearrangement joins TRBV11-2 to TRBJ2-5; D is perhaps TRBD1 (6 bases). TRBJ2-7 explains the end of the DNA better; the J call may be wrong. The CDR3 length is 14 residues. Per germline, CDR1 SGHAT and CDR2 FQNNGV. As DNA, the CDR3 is TGTGCCAGCAGCTTCGGCAGGGGCTCCTACGAGCAGTACTTC. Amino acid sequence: CASSFGRGSYEQYF.

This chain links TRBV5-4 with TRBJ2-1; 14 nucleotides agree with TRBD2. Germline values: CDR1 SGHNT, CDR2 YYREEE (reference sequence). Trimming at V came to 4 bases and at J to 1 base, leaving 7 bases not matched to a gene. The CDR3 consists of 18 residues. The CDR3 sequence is CASSPGTSGSLSYNEQFF. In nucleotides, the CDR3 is TGTGCCAGCAGCCCCGGGACTAGCGGGAGTTTGTCCTACAATGAGCAGTTCTTC.

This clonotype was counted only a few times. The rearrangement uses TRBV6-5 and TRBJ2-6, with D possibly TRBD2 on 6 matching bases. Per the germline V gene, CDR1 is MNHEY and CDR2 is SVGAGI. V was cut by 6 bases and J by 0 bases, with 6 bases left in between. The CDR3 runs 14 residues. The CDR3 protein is CASREGSGANVLTF. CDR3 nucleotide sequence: TGTGCCAGCAGGGAGGGCTCTGGGGCCAACGTCCTGACTTTC.

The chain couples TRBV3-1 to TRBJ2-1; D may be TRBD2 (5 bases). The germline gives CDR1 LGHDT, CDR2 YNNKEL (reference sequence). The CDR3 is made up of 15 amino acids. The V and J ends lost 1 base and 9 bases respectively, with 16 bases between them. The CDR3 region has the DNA TGTGCCAGCAGCCAAGGTTGGCTAGCTGGTTTTGAGCAGTTCTTC. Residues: CASSQGWLAGFEQFF.